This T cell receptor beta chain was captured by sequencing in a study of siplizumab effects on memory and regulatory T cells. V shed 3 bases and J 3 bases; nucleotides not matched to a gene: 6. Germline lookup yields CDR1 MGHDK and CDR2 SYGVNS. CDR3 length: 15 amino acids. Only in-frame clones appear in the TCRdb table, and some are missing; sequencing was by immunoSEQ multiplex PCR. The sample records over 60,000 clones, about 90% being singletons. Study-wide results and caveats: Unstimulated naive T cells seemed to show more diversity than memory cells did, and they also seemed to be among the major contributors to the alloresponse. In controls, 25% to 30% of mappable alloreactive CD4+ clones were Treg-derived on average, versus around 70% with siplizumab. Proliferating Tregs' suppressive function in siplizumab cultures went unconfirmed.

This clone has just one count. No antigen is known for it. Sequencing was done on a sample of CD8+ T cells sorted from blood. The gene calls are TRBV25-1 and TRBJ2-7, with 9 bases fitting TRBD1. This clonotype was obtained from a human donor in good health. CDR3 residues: CASSEGETGGYEQYF. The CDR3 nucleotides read TGTGCCAGCAGTGAGGGCGAGACAGGGGGCTACGAGCAGTACTTC.